These 32 T cell receptor beta chains were all obtained from the same sample, sequenced in a study of T-cell reconstitution after alpha-beta-depleted transplantation in children. Molecular barcoding with unique molecular identifiers was used for the TCRbeta library. TCRdb re-analysed the PCR reads in MiXCR, keeping a single row per CDR3 protein. The sample includes approximately 510,000 distinct CDR3 sequences, approximately 20% of them seen just once. The source was PBMCs from the stem cell graft donor, collected from the stem cell graft. These receptor sequences come from a human donor who donated a stem cell graft to a child with acute lymphoblastic leukemia.

The table lists this clonotype with a few counts. The V and J genes are TRBV10-2 and TRBJ2-3, with unresolved D. Per germline, CDR1 WSHSY and CDR2 SAAADI. V lost 8 bases, J lost 1 base, and 10 bases lay in between. The CDR3 covers 13 residues. Here the CDR3 DNA reads TGCGCCAGCTCGGGTTTCCGCACAGATACGCAGTATTTT. Its protein product is CASSGFRTDTQYF.

This chain uses TRBV29-1 with TRBJ1-1, with D uncertain. V lost 6 bases, J lost 4 bases, and 9 bases lay in between. The CDR3 loop spans 11 amino acids. The germline gives CDR1 SQVTM, CDR2 ANQGSEA. DNA of the CDR3: TGCAGCGTCCGGGAGGGCACTGAAGCTTTCTTT. This sequence encodes CSVREGTEAFF.

This clonotype was observed a handful of times. The V gene is TRBV3-1, the J gene TRBJ2-4; weak D call: TRBD1 (5 bases). Looked up from germline, CDR1 is LGHDT and CDR2 is YNNKEL (reference sequence). The germline V and J ends were trimmed by 4 bases and 8 bases, with 15 bases remaining between them. The CDR3 is made up of 14 amino acids. The DNA of the CDR3 is TGTGCCAGCAGCCGAACTCTCAGGGTACACATTCAGTACTTC. This sequence encodes CASSRTLRVHIQYF.

The V gene is TRBV5-1, the J gene TRBJ2-1; 11 bases line up with TRBD2. Germline V CDR1 and CDR2: SGHRS, YFSETQ. CDR3 size: 15 residues. Unmatched junction bases numbered 4, after V lost 4 bases and J lost 4 bases. The CDR3 protein is CASSMGTSGYNEQFF. CDR3 nucleotide sequence: TGCGCCAGCAGCATGGGGACTAGCGGTTACAATGAGCAGTTCTTC.

This clonotype was counted a few times. V usage is TRBV21-1 and J usage is TRBJ1-2. TRBV21-1 is a listed pseudogene. This CDR3 contains 15 residues. CDR3 amino acids: CASSRPDGPLYGYTF. CDR3 DNA sequence: TGTGCCAGCAGCAGGCCGGACGGACCTCTCTATGGCTACACCTTC.

In its sample, this clonotype was seen a few times. V gene TRBV4-1 combines with J gene TRBJ2-2, with TRBD2 identical over 9 bases. CDR1 and CDR2 (germline): MGHRA, YSYEKL. V gave up 4 bases and J gave up 5 bases; unmatched junction bases: 2. The CDR3 spans 14 residues. The CDR3: CASSPAGGTGELFF. The CDR3 nucleotides read TGCGCCAGCAGCCCAGCGGGAGGAACCGGGGAGCTGTTTTTT.

This clonotype was seen a handful of times. This chain links TRBV7-9 with TRBJ2-2, with D possibly TRBD2 on 5 matching bases. V was trimmed by 4 bases and J by 6 bases, leaving 15 bases between them. The CDR3 runs to 15 residues. Germline lookup yields CDR1 SEHNR and CDR2 FQNEAQ (reference sequence). The chain's CDR3 is CASSYPGGSAGELFF. Written as DNA, the CDR3 is TGTGCCAGCAGCTATCCCGGCGGGTCGGCCGGGGAGCTGTTTTTT.

This clonotype was recorded at least ten times. The chain couples TRBV5-5 to TRBJ2-7; 10 positions agree with TRBD2. Germline lookup yields CDR1 SGHKS and CDR2 YYEKEE (reference sequence). The V gene end was trimmed by 4 bases and the J gene end by 3 bases; junction bases not matched to a gene: 10. This CDR3 contains 16 residues. The CDR3 DNA sequence: TGTGCCAGCAGCCTTCTCACTAGCGGGGACAACTACGAGCAGTACTTC. It yields the protein CASSLLTSGDNYEQYF.

This clonotype was counted only a few times. V and J are TRBV5-6 and TRBJ1-1; tentative D call: TRBD1 (6 bases). Between the trimmed V and J ends, which lost 2 bases and 1 base, there was a span of 12 bases. Germline V gene data show CDR1 as SGHDT and CDR2 as YYEEEE. The CDR3 runs to 15 residues. As DNA, the CDR3 is TGTGCCAGCAGCTTTACCGGGACAAAGAACACTGAAGCTTTCTTT. This encodes CASSFTGTKNTEAFF.

The chain is built from TRBV12-3 or TRBV12-4 and TRBJ2-1; 13 bases match TRBD2. There are 13 residues in the CDR3. The V segment lost 5 bases and the J segment 8 bases; nucleotides outside the gene matches: 0. The chain's CDR3 is CASSGLAGDEQFF. CDR3 sequence (DNA): TGTGCCAGCAGTGGACTAGCGGGAGATGAGCAGTTCTTC.

The CDR3 sequence: CAITSTVSYNEQFF. The CDR3 coding sequence is TGTGCCATCACCTCTACCGTCTCCTACAATGAGCAGTTCTTC. This sequence joins TRBV10-3 and TRBJ2-1; no clear D gene. Trimming removed 7 bases at V and 0 bases at J, with 10 bases between. Germline-derived CDR1 and CDR2 are ENHRY and SYGVKD. CDR3 size: 14 residues.

The chain joins TRBV20-1 to TRBJ2-5; possibly TRBD2 for D (5 bases). This CDR3 comprises 12 residues. Germline V CDR1 and CDR2: DFQATT, SNEGSKA (reference sequence). V was pared by 5 bases and J by 5 bases, with 12 bases between. CDR3 region: CSAGPLGETQYF. Written as DNA, the CDR3 is TGCAGTGCTGGGCCACTAGGGGAGACCCAGTACTTC.

This sequence joins TRBV20-1 and TRBJ2-5, with D possibly being TRBD2 (6 bases). The CDR3 has 14 residues. Germline V gene sequence: CDR1 DFQATT, CDR2 SNEGSKA (reference sequence). V gave up 3 bases and J gave up 4 bases, with 15 bases separating them. The CDR3 is CSARSSEGLETQYF. As DNA, the CDR3 is TGCAGTGCTAGGTCTAGCGAGGGTTTAGAGACCCAGTACTTC.

This chain links TRBV15 with TRBJ2-1, with a weak D call TRBD2 (6 bases). The CDR3 totals 14 residues. CDR1 and CDR2 (germline): LNHNV, YYDKDF (reference sequence). The V and J ends lost 3 bases and 6 bases respectively, with 12 bases between them. The CDR3 sequence is CATSRGDSPNEQFF. CDR3 sequence (DNA): TGTGCCACCAGCAGGGGGGACTCCCCCAATGAGCAGTTCTTC.

The rearrangement uses TRBV12-3 or TRBV12-4 and TRBJ2-1; perhaps TRBD2 as D (6 bases). CDR3 length: 15 amino acids. Trimming took off 6 bases at V and 2 bases at J, with 14 bases between the two ends. In DNA, the CDR3 is TGTGCCAGCAGACCCCGGGAGACTCCCTACAATGAGCAGTTCTTC. Its protein product is CASRPRETPYNEQFF.

This clonotype was seen only a few times. V gene TRBV7-9 combines with J gene TRBJ1-2; weak D call: TRBD1 (5 bases). V was cut by 5 bases and J by 0 bases, with 19 bases left in between. Germline-derived CDR1 and CDR2 are SEHNR and FQNEAQ (reference sequence). The CDR3 has 17 residues. As DNA, the CDR3 is TGTGCCAGCAGCCCTCAAAGGGGCTCTCCCTCTAACTATGGCTACACCTTC. It is translated as CASSPQRGSPSNYGYTF.

The rearrangement joins TRBV12-3 or TRBV12-4 to TRBJ2-5; TRBD2 aligns across 13 bases. V lost 6 bases to trimming and J lost 0 bases; unmatched junction nucleotides: 4. CDR3 length: 16 residues. This CDR3 is CASSETSGRDQETQYF. As DNA, the CDR3 is TGTGCCAGCAGCGAAACTAGCGGGAGGGACCAAGAGACCCAGTACTTC.

This clonotype was observed a few times. V usage is TRBV1 and J usage is TRBJ2-7; the table names TRBD2, a call not compared with the DNA. TRBV1 is a recognized pseudogene. The CDR3 runs 17 residues. The CDR3 DNA reads TGCACCAGCAGCCAAGATGGGGCTAGCGGGAGTAGATTCGAGCAGTACTTC. This translates into CTSSQDGASGSRFEQYF.

The J gene is TRBJ2-1, the V gene TRBV27; 7 bases match TRBD2. In germline, CDR1 is MNHEY, CDR2 SMNVEV (reference sequence). The CDR3 spans 17 residues. Unmatched junction bases numbered 8, after V lost 1 base and J lost 2 bases. Written as DNA, the CDR3 is TGTGCCAGCAGTTTATTGCTCGGGACTAAGGCCTACAATGAGCAGTTCTTC. The encoded protein is CASSLLLGTKAYNEQFF.

V usage is TRBV20-1 and J usage is TRBJ2-1; 11 nucleotides line up with TRBD1. This CDR3 region has 14 residues. The V gene end was trimmed by 0 bases and the J gene end by 7 bases; junction bases not matched to a gene: 2. Germline-derived CDR1 and CDR2 are DFQATT and SNEGSKA (reference sequence). The CDR3 nucleotides are TGCAGTGCTAGAGAAGGGACAGGGGGGAATGAGCAGTTCTTC. Translation gives CSAREGTGGNEQFF.

This clonotype was seen a few times. This rearrangement joins TRBV20-1 to TRBJ2-7; TRBD1 or TRBD2 may be the D gene (5 bases each). Germline V gene sequence: CDR1 DFQATT, CDR2 SNEGSKA (reference sequence). V lost 5 bases and J lost 0, with 17 bases in between. The CDR3 is made up of 15 amino acids. This CDR3 is CSAGETGRISYEQYF. The CDR3 coding sequence is TGCAGTGCTGGGGAAACGGGACGGATCTCCTACGAGCAGTACTTC.

The J gene is TRBJ1-1, the V gene TRBV7-9, with D possibly being TRBD1 (6 bases). The CDR3 sequence is 12 residues long. The ends were cut back, 4 bases at V and 3 bases at J, with 6 bases in the middle. Per germline, CDR1 SEHNR and CDR2 FQNEAQ (reference sequence). The CDR3 DNA sequence: TGTGCCAGCAGCTACAGGGACACTGAAGCTTTCTTT. Translated, it gives CASSYRDTEAFF.

This clonotype occurred a few times. This chain links TRBV4-1 with TRBJ2-7, with 8 bases fitting TRBD2. The CDR3 loop spans 17 amino acids. Losses at the gene ends were 0 bases for V and 5 bases for J; bases not matched to a gene: 12. Looked up from germline, CDR1 is MGHRA and CDR2 is YSYEKL. CDR3: CASSQDSPGGKINEQYF. CDR3 DNA: TGCGCCAGCAGCCAAGATAGCCCGGGAGGGAAAATTAACGAGCAGTACTTC.

The gene calls are TRBV29-1 and TRBJ2-1; no clear D gene. The germline V and J ends were trimmed by 4 bases and 10 bases, with 8 bases remaining between them. Germline values: CDR1 SQVTM, CDR2 ANQGSEA. The CDR3 runs to 10 residues. CDR3 bases: TGCAGCGTTGGGTCAGCGGAGCAGTTCTTC. The encoded protein is CSVGSAEQFF.

Only a few counts were recorded for this clonotype. This chain joins TRBV7-3 and TRBJ2-3; tentatively, D is TRBD1 (5 bases). Trimming cost V 2 bases and J 4 bases, with 16 bases left between them. Germline lookup yields CDR1 SGHTA and CDR2 FQGTGA. The CDR3 loop spans 16 amino acids. The CDR3 loop reads CASSLGQGRGADTQYF. In DNA, the CDR3 is TGTGCCAGCAGCTTAGGTCAGGGAAGAGGAGCAGATACGCAGTATTTT.

V and J are TRBV29-1 and TRBJ1-1; 7 nucleotides line up with TRBD1. Per the germline V gene, CDR1 is SQVTM and CDR2 is ANQGSEA. J was trimmed by 0 bases and V by 0 bases; bases with no gene match: 1. The CDR3 consists of 14 residues. CDR3 in amino acids: CSVEETGVNTEAFF. The CDR3 DNA is TGCAGCGTTGAAGAAACAGGGGTGAACACTGAAGCTTTCTTT.

V and J are TRBV27 and TRBJ1-1; D possibly corresponds to TRBD1 (5 bases). V was clipped by 8 bases and J by 1 base, with 17 bases between them. The CDR3 runs 15 residues. Germline CDR1 MNHEY, CDR2 SMNVEV (reference sequence). Written as DNA, the CDR3 is TGTGCCAGCGCTGTGGGATGGGGGGGGAACACTGAAGCTTTCTTT. Translation: CASAVGWGGNTEAFF.

The chain links TRBV7-9 to TRBJ2-5, with 10 nucleotides matching TRBD2. The CDR3 is made up of 15 amino acids. V dropped 5 bases and J dropped 0; count of bases not matched to a gene: 3. Germline V gives CDR1 SEHNR, CDR2 FQNEAQ (reference sequence). For the CDR3, the DNA is TGTGCCAGCAGCCAACTAGCGGGGTACCAAGAGACCCAGTACTTC. Its protein product is CASSQLAGYQETQYF.

The gene calls are TRBV4-2 and TRBJ2-7; 9 bases fit TRBD2. V shed 5 bases and J 3 bases; nucleotides not matched to a gene: 20. The CDR3 runs to 19 residues. Germline V lookup: CDR1 LGHNA, CDR2 YNFKEQ. The CDR3 region is CASSKAGARASGIYYEQYF. CDR3 nucleotide sequence: TGTGCCAGCAGCAAGGCGGGGGCTAGGGCTAGCGGGATCTACTACGAGCAGTACTTC.

V and J are TRBV27 and TRBJ1-6; D perhaps matches TRBD1 (5 bases). In germline, CDR1 is MNHEY, CDR2 SMNVEV (reference sequence). The V end was cut by 7 bases, the J end by 5 bases, with 12 bases between. This CDR3 region has 14 residues. As DNA, the CDR3 is TGTGCCAGCACGTGGGGCAGAGATAATTCACCCCTCCACTTT. Translated: CASTWGRDNSPLHF.

This clonotype was counted a few times. The V and J genes are TRBV29-1 and TRBJ2-2; perhaps TRBD1 as D (5 bases). Per the germline V gene, CDR1 is SQVTM and CDR2 is ANQGSEA. The germline V and J ends were trimmed by 4 bases and 2 bases, with 8 bases remaining between them. The CDR3 is 13 amino acids. The CDR3 loop is CSVAQGNTGELFF. The CDR3 nucleotides are TGCAGCGTTGCCCAGGGAAACACCGGGGAGCTGTTTTTT.

This clonotype has just a few counts. The rearrangement links TRBV5-1 to TRBJ1-6; the D is unclear. The CDR3 consists of 13 residues. CDR1 is SGHRS, CDR2 YFSETQ, per germline. V was cut by 5 bases and J by 7 bases, with 10 bases left in between. CDR3 in DNA: TGCGCCAGCAGAGACCTAAGGAATTCACCCCTCCACTTT. Its protein is CASRDLRNSPLHF.